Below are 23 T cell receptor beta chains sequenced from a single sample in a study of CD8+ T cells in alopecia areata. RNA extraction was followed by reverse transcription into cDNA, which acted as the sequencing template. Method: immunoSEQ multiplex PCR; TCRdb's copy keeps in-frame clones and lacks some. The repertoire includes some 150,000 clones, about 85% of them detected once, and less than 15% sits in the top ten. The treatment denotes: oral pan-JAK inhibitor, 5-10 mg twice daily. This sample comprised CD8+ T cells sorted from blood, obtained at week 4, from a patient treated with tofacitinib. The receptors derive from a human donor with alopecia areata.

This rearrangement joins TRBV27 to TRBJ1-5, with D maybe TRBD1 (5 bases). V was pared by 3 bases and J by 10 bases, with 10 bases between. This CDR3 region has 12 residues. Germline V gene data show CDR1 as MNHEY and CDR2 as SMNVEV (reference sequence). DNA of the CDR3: TGTGCCAGCAGTTTCAGCGGGGCCCCCCAGCATTTT. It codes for CASSFSGAPQHF.

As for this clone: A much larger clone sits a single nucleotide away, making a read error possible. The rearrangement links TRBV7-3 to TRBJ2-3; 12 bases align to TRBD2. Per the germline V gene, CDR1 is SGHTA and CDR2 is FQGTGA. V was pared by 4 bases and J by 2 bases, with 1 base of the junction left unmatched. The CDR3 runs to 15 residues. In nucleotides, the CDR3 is TGTGCCAGCAGCTCTAGCGGGGGGGCCACAGATACGCAGTATTTT. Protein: CASSSSGGATDTQYF.

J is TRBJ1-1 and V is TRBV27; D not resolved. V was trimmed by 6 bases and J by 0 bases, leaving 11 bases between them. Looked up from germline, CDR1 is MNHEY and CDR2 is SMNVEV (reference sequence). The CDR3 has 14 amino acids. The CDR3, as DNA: TGTGCCAGCAGACCTACCCCTGTGAACACTGAAGCTTTCTTT. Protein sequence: CASRPTPVNTEAFF.

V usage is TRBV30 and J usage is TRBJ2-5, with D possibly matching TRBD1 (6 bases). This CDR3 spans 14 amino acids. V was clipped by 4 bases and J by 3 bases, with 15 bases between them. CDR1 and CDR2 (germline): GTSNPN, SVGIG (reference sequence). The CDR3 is CAWTTGQSKETQYF. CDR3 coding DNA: TGTGCCTGGACCACAGGACAGTCGAAAGAGACCCAGTACTTC.

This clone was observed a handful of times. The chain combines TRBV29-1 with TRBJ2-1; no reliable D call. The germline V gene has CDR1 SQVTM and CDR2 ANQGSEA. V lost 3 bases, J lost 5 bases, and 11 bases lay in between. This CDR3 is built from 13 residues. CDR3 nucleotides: TGCAGCGTTGATTGGATCGGCAACAATGAGCAGTTCTTC. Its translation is CSVDWIGNNEQFF.

The CDR3 DNA reads as TGTGCCTCTGACAGGGGGAACACCGGGGAGCTGTTTTTT. This codes for CASDRGNTGELFF. The rearrangement links TRBV30 to TRBJ2-2; TRBD1 matches at 8 bases. Trimming removed 7 bases from V and 1 base from J; junction bases left unmatched: 2. Per germline, CDR1 GTSNPN and CDR2 SVGIG (reference sequence). The CDR3 spans 13 residues.

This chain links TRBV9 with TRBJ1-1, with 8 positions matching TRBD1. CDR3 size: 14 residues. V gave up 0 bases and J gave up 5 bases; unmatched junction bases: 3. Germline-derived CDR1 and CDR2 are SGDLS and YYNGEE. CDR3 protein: CASSVGQGATEAFF. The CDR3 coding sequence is TGTGCCAGCAGCGTAGGGCAGGGGGCTACTGAAGCTTTCTTT.

The CDR3 bases are TGTGCCAGCAGTTTTTCCGAGGGCAATCAGCCCCAGCATTTT. It codes for CASSFSEGNQPQHF. The rearrangement links TRBV27 to TRBJ1-5; no reliable D call. Trimming shortened V by 3 bases and J by 2 bases, and 8 bases separated the two germline ends. Germline V gene data show CDR1 as MNHEY and CDR2 as SMNVEV (reference sequence). The CDR3 is 14 residues long.

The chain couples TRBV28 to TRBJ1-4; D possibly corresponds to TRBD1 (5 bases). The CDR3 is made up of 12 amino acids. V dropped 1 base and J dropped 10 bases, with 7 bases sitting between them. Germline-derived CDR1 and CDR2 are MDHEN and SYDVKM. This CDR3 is CASSLSGGKLFF. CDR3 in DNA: TGTGCCAGCAGTTTATCCGGGGGAAAACTGTTTTTT.

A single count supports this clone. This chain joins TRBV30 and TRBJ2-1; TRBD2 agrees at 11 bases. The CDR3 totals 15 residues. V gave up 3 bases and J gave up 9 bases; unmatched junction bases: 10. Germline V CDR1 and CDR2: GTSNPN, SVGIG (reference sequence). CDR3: CAWRIPSGGNIEQFF. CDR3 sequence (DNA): TGTGCCTGGAGGATTCCTAGCGGGGGGAATATTGAGCAGTTCTTC.

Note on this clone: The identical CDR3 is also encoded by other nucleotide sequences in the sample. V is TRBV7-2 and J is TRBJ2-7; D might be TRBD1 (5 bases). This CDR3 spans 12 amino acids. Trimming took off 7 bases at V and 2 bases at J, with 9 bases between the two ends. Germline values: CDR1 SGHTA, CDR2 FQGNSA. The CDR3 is CASTQGAYEQYF. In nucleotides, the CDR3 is TGTGCCAGCACGCAAGGGGCCTACGAGCAGTACTTC.

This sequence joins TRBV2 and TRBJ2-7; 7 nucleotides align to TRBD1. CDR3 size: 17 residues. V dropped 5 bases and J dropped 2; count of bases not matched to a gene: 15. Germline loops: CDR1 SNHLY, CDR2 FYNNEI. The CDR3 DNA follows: TGTGCCAGCAGTCTCCGGAACAGGGGAAAAGGGACCTACGAGCAGTACTTC. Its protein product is CASSLRNRGKGTYEQYF.

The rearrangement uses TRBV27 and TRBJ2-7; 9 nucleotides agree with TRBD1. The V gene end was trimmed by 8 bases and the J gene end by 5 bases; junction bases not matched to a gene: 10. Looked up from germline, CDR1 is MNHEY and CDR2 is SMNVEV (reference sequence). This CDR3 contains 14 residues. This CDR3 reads CASHTGTGLNEQYF. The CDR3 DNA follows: TGTGCCAGCCACACCGGGACAGGGCTTAACGAGCAGTACTTC.

CDR3 nucleotide sequence: TGTGCCAGCAGTAGATCTCCTACAGGGGGCTATGGCTACACCTTC. Its protein product is CASSRSPTGGYGYTF. V and J are TRBV6-5 and TRBJ1-2; TRBD1 aligns across 8 bases. J gave up 4 bases and V 5 bases, and 9 bases lay outside the gene matches. CDR3 length: 15 amino acids. Looked up from germline, CDR1 is MNHEY and CDR2 is SVGAGI.

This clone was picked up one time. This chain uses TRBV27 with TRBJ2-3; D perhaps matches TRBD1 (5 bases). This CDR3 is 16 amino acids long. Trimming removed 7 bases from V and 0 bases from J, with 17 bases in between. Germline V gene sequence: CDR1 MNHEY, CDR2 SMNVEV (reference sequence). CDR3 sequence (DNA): TGTGCCAGCACCTTAGGGGTCGGTCGGAGCACAGATACGCAGTATTTT. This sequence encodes CASTLGVGRSTDTQYF.

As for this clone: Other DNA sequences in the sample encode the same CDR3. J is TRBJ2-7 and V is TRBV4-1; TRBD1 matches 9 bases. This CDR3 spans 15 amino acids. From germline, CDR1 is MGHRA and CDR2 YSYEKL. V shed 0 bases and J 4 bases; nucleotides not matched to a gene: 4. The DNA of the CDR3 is TGCGCCAGCAGCCAAGAGTACAGGGGGCGTTACGAGCAGTACTTC. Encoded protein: CASSQEYRGRYEQYF.

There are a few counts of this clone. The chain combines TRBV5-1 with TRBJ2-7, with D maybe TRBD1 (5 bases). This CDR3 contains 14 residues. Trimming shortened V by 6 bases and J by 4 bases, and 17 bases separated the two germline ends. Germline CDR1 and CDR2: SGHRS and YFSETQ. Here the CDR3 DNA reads TGCGCCAGCACCCGATCGTCCAGGGAATACGAGCAGTACTTC. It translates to CASTRSSREYEQYF. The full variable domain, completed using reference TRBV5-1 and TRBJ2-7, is KAGVTQTPRYLIKTRGQQVTLSCSPISGHRSVSWYQQTPGQGLQFLFEYFSETQRNKGNFPGRFSGRQFSNSRSEMNVSTLELGDSALYLCASTRSSREYEQYFGPGTRLTVT.

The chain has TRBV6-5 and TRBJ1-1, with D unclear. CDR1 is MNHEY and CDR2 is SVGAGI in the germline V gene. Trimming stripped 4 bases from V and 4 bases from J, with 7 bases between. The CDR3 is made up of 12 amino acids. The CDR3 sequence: CASSLGPTEAFF. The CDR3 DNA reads TGTGCCAGCAGTTTAGGCCCCACTGAAGCTTTCTTT.

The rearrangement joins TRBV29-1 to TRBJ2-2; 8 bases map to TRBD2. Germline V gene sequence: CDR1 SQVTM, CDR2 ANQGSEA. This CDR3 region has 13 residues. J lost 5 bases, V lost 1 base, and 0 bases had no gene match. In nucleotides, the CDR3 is TGCAGCGTTGAAGGCGGGGGGACCGGGGAGCTGTTTTTT. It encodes CSVEGGGTGELFF.

CDR3 sequence (DNA): TGTGCCAGCACCTTCCCCGGGACAGCCCTTGTTGAGCAGTTCTTC. Translated: CASTFPGTALVEQFF. The chain joins TRBV7-9 to TRBJ2-1; TRBD1 matches at 7 bases. The V gene end was trimmed by 7 bases and the J gene end by 9 bases; junction bases not matched to a gene: 15. CDR3 length: 15 amino acids. Germline CDR1 reads SEHNR; CDR2 reads FQNEAQ (reference sequence).

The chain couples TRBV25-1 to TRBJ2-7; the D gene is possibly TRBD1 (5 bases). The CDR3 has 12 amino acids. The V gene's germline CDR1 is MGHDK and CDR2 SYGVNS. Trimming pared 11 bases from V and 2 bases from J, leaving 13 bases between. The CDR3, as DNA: TGTGCCTCCCAGACAGATACCTACGAGCAGTACTTC. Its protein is CASQTDTYEQYF.

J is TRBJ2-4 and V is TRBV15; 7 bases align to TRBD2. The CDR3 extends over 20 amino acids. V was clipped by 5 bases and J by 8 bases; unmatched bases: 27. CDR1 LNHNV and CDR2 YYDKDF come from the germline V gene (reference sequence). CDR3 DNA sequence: TGTGCCACCAGCCTATATGGATTCTGGGACTACCACCGGCCCCCCTACATTCAGTACTTC. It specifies CATSLYGFWDYHRPPYIQYF.

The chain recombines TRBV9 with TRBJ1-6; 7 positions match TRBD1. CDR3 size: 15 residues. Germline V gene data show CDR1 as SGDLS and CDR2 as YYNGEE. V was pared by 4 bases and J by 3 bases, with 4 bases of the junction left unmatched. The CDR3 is CASSSRDSYNSPLHF. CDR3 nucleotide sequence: TGTGCCAGCAGCTCAAGGGACAGCTATAATTCACCCCTCCACTTT.